These 20 T cell receptor beta chains originate from one sample sequenced in a study of T-cell reconstitution after alpha-beta-depleted transplantation in children. Unique molecular identifiers were used to barcode this TCRbeta library. TCRdb ran MiXCR on the PCR reads and lists one entry per CDR3 protein. The repertoire holds about 290,000 distinct CDR3 sequences, with about a tenth as singletons. Sequenced material: PBMCs, taken before TCRalphabeta/CD19-depleted stem cell transplant. These receptor sequences come from a boy in the first two years of life with acute myeloid leukemia, due to receive a stem cell transplant.

This clonotype came up many times. V usage is TRBV9 and J usage is TRBJ1-3; 9 bases line up with TRBD1. In germline, CDR1 is SGDLS, CDR2 YYNGEE. The CDR3 is 15 residues long. After removal of 2 bases from V and 0 bases from J, the junction contained 0 bases not matched to a gene. In DNA form, the CDR3 reads TGTGCCAGCAGCGTGACAGGGGGCTCTGGAAACACCATATATTTT. The encoded protein is CASSVTGGSGNTIYF.

J is TRBJ2-3 and V is TRBV7-9; 8 nucleotides agree with TRBD2. Trimming at V came to 7 bases and at J to 3 bases, leaving 6 bases not matched to a gene. Germline CDR1 reads SEHNR; CDR2 reads FQNEAQ (reference sequence). The CDR3 length is 14 residues. The DNA of the CDR3 is TGTGCCAGCATTGAGCGGGAGTTAACAGATACGCAGTATTTT. Translating gives CASIERELTDTQYF.

This clonotype was detected many times. This chain links TRBV7-2 with TRBJ2-5, with D tentatively TRBD1 (5 bases). Deletions cut 3 bases from V and 5 bases from J, with 10 bases between. Germline CDR1 reads SGHTA; CDR2 reads FQGNSA. The CDR3 runs 13 residues. In DNA form, the CDR3 reads TGTGCCAGCAGCTTCTCAGGGTTGGAGACCCAGTACTTC. It encodes CASSFSGLETQYF.

This clonotype has just a few counts. It may be a read error: a sequence one base away is much more abundant. The rearrangement uses TRBV2 and TRBJ1-1; D call uncertain. Germline-derived CDR1 and CDR2 are SNHLY and FYNNEI. V shed 7 bases and J shed 3 bases, with 12 bases lying between them. The CDR3 is 13 residues long. CDR3 sequence (DNA): TGTGCCAGCATCAGGACGACGGACACTGAAGCTTTCTTT. It yields the protein CASIRTTDTEAFF.

This clonotype was seen repeatedly, ten times or more. The J gene is TRBJ1-5, the V gene TRBV20-1; TRBD1 might be the D (6 bases). This CDR3 has 13 residues. In germline, CDR1 is DFQATT, CDR2 SNEGSKA (reference sequence). V shed 7 bases and J shed 7 bases, with 17 bases lying between them. The CDR3, as DNA: TGCAGTGGGGAGCAGGGGCGGGGACAGCCCCAGCATTTT. Amino acid sequence: CSGEQGRGQPQHF.

There are many counts of this clonotype. This chain joins TRBV11-2 and TRBJ2-4; 9 bases fit TRBD1. Trimming took 3 bases from V and 4 from J; bases not matched to a gene: 7. The CDR3 consists of 16 residues. Germline values: CDR1 SGHAT, CDR2 FQNNGV. CDR3 bases: TGTGCCAGCAGCTTCATAGGACAGGGGATTAAAAACATTCAGTACTTC. It codes for CASSFIGQGIKNIQYF.

This clonotype came up many times. The rearrangement links TRBV7-9 to TRBJ2-7; 10 bases are shared with TRBD1. Germline loops: CDR1 SEHNR, CDR2 FQNEAQ (reference sequence). This CDR3 is built from 15 residues. V gave up 4 bases and J gave up 3 bases; unmatched junction bases: 6. The CDR3 protein is CASSWVGDRGYEQYF. The CDR3 DNA reads as TGTGCCAGCAGCTGGGTGGGGGACAGGGGCTACGAGCAGTACTTC.

This clonotype occurred many times. The gene calls are TRBV27 and TRBJ2-1; TRBD2 aligns across 8 bases. From germline, CDR1 is MNHEY and CDR2 SMNVEV (reference sequence). J lost 7 bases, V lost 5 bases, and 4 bases had no gene match. The CDR3 length is 13 residues. The CDR3 DNA sequence: TGTGCCAGCAGTAGACTAGCGTTGAATGAGCAGTTCTTC. Its protein product is CASSRLALNEQFF.

This clonotype appeared many times. This chain connects TRBV7-3 to TRBJ1-6, with no clear D. CDR3 length: 14 amino acids. CDR1 SGHTA and CDR2 FQGTGA come from the germline V gene. Trimming took 0 bases from V and 5 from J, leaving 5 bases between them. The DNA for the CDR3 is TGTGCCAGCAGCTTAACAGGGAATAATTCACCCCTCCACTTT. Residues: CASSLTGNNSPLHF.

This clonotype has at least ten counts. For the CDR3, the DNA is TGCAGTGCTCACCTGGGGAGCTCCTATAATTCACCCCTCCACTTT. Its translation: CSAHLGSSYNSPLHF. V and J are TRBV20-1 and TRBJ1-6; D ambiguous. Trimming removed 5 bases from V and 0 bases from J, with 11 bases in between. Germline V CDR1 and CDR2: DFQATT, SNEGSKA (reference sequence). The CDR3 is made up of 15 amino acids.

This clonotype was picked up many times. This sequence joins TRBV20-1 and TRBJ1-2, with TRBD1 matching over 8 bases. Germline V gene data show CDR1 as DFQATT and CDR2 as SNEGSKA (reference sequence). The CDR3 spans 11 residues. The CDR3 region is CIWTGWNGYTF. The CDR3 nucleotides are TGCATATGGACAGGGTGGAATGGCTACACCTTC.

Ten or more counts support this clonotype. The V call is TRBV7-2, the J call TRBJ2-7; 8 bases map to TRBD1. V was clipped by 5 bases and J by 2 bases; unmatched bases: 8. Germline V CDR1 and CDR2: SGHTA, FQGNSA. The CDR3 is 15 residues long. The CDR3 DNA is TGTGCCAGCAGCGCCCGACCAGGGGGCGCCTACGAGCAGTACTTC. Protein: CASSARPGGAYEQYF.

This clonotype has a count of ten or more. CDR3 in amino acids: CATSDVAGGAYNEQFF. CDR3 in DNA: TGTGCCACCAGTGATGTAGCGGGGGGAGCCTACAATGAGCAGTTCTTC. This chain uses TRBV24-1 with TRBJ2-1, with 10 bases fitting TRBD2. The CDR3 contains 16 residues. Germline loops: CDR1 KGHDR, CDR2 SFDVKD. The V segment lost 3 bases and the J segment 2 bases; nucleotides outside the gene matches: 3.

As concerns this clonotype: A clone one base away is much larger, so this may be a read error. The rearrangement links TRBV28 to TRBJ1-2; D is unresolved. This CDR3 spans 14 amino acids. Germline values: CDR1 MDHEN, CDR2 SYDVKM. The CDR3 loop reads CASSLLRVGYGHTF. The DNA for the CDR3 is TGTGCCAGCAGTTTATTAAGGGTTGGCTATGGCCACACCTTC.

This clonotype has at least ten counts. The V gene is TRBV27, the J gene TRBJ2-1, with D tentatively TRBD1 (5 bases). Germline V gene sequence: CDR1 MNHEY, CDR2 SMNVEV (reference sequence). This CDR3 comprises 14 residues. V was trimmed by 3 bases and J by 7 bases, leaving 13 bases between them. The CDR3 here is CASSFQGKGNEQFF. The CDR3 DNA sequence: TGTGCCAGCAGTTTTCAGGGAAAGGGTAATGAGCAGTTCTTC.

This chain links TRBV7-9 with TRBJ2-1; 9 positions match TRBD1. The J segment lost 6 bases and the V segment lost 5 bases, leaving 8 bases of the junction unmatched. Germline-derived CDR1 and CDR2 are SEHNR and FQNEAQ (reference sequence). The CDR3 has 15 amino acids. The CDR3 sequence: CASSPGQGTINEQFF. CDR3 nucleotides: TGTGCCAGCAGCCCCGGACAGGGGACTATCAATGAGCAGTTCTTC.

The sample holds many counts of this clonotype. This chain uses TRBV12-3 or TRBV12-4 with TRBJ2-5; 7 bases fit TRBD1. The V segment lost 5 bases and the J segment 2 bases; nucleotides outside the gene matches: 8. This CDR3 is built from 15 residues. DNA of the CDR3: TGTGCCAGCAGTGCCCAGGGACAGATACAAGAGACCCAGTACTTC. Protein product: CASSAQGQIQETQYF.

In this sample, this clonotype turned up many times. The rearrangement uses TRBV7-6 and TRBJ2-4; TRBD2 might be the D (8 bases). V was pared by 5 bases and J by 6 bases, with 17 bases between. Germline V gene lookup returns CDR1 SGHVS and CDR2 FNYEAQ. The CDR3 is 15 residues long. The CDR3 region has the DNA TGTGCCAGCAGCAAGGGGGCGGGACTAGGAAACATTCAGTACTTC. This translates into CASSKGAGLGNIQYF.

In this sample, this clonotype turned up many times. The chain has TRBV12-3 or TRBV12-4 and TRBJ2-7; possible D gene TRBD1, 6 bases. CDR3 length equals 15 residues. V dropped 4 bases and J dropped 2 bases, with 15 bases sitting between them. CDR3 sequence (DNA): TGTGCCAGCAGTTCTGGACAGATAAAAACCTACGAGCAGTACTTC. It yields the protein CASSSGQIKTYEQYF.

The chain is built from TRBV5-5 and TRBJ1-1; TRBD1 aligns across 8 bases. The CDR3 consists of 15 residues. The trim removed 4 bases at V and 1 base at J, leaving 6 bases unmatched. Germline V gene sequence: CDR1 SGHKS, CDR2 YYEKEE (reference sequence). CDR3 loop: CASSGWTGKNTEAFF. The CDR3 coding sequence is TGTGCCAGCAGCGGCTGGACAGGGAAGAACACTGAAGCTTTCTTT.